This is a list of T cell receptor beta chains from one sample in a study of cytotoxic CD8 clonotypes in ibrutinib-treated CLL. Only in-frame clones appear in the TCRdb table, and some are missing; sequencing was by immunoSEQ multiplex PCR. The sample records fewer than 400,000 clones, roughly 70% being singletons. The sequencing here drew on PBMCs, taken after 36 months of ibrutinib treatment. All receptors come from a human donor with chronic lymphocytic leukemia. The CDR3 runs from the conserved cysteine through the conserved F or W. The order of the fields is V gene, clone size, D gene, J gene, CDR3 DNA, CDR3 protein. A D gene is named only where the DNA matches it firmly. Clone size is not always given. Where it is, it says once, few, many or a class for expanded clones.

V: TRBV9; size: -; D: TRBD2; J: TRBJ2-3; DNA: TGTGCCAGCAGCGCAGCCAGGGCGGGAGGAGGCACAGATACGCAGTATTTT; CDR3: CASSAARAGGGTDTQYF
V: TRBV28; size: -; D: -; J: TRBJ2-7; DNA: TGTGCCAGCAGTTTAATGGCCCAGGGCACCTACGAGCAGTACTTC; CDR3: CASSLMAQGTYEQYF
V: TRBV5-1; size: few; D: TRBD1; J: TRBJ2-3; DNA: TGCGCCAGCAGCTTGGAGGACAGGGGATTGACAGATACGCAGTATTTT; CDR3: CASSLEDRGLTDTQYF
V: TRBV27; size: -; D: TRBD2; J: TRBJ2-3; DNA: TGTGCCAGCAGTTCGGCTGTAGCGGGGGGGGTTTTATCTGCAGATACGCAGTATTTT; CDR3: CASSSAVAGGVLSADTQYF
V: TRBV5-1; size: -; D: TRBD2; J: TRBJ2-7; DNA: TGCGCCAGCAGCTCCACCATAGCGGGAGCCAACTACGAGCAGTACTTC; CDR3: CASSSTIAGANYEQYF
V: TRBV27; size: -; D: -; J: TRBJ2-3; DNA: TGTGCCAGCAGTTTTGGAGGGACGGGCGATACGCAGTATTTT; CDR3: CASSFGGTGDTQYF
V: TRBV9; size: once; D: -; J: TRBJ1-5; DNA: TGTGCCAGCAGCGTAGACGGCGCGACCAATCAGCCCCAGCATTTT; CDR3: CASSVDGATNQPQHF
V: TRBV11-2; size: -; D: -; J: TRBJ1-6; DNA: TGTGCCAGCAGCTTAGGGCAGGGAGGCTCACCCCTCCACTTT; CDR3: CASSLGQGGSPLHF
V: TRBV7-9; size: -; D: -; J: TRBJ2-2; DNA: TGTGCCAGCAGCTTGGTACGGGACACCGGGGAGCTGTTTTTT; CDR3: CASSLVRDTGELFF
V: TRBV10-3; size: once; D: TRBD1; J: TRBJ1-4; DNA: TGTGCCATCAGGAGGGGGCTCTCCGCTAATGAAAAACTGTTTTTT; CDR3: CAIRRGLSANEKLFF
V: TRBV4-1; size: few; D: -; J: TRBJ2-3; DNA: TGCGCCAGCAGCCAAGTTGGCCGGGAGTCTGATACGCAGTATTTT; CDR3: CASSQVGRESDTQYF
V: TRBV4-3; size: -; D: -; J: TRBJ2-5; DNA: TGCGCCAGCAGCCAAGATCGGTCTATAGAGACCCAGTACTTC; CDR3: CASSQDRSIETQYF
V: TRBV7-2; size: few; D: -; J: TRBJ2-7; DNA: TGTGCCAGCAGCTCAGGACCCGGGAGCCTCGAGCAGTACTTC; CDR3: CASSSGPGSLEQYF
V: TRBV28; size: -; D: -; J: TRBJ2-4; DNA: TGTGCCAGCAGTCCCCAGCCGGCCAAAAACATTCAGTACTTC; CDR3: CASSPQPAKNIQYF
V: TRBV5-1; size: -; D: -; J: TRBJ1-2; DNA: TGCGCCAGCAGCTCCCCGGGCTATGGCTACACCTTC; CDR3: CASSSPGYGYTF
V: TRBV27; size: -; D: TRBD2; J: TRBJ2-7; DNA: TGTGCCAGCAGTCCGCTGTTGGTGGCGGGGGGTTACGAGCAGTACTTC; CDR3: CASSPLLVAGGYEQYF
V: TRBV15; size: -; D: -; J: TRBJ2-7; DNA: TGTGCCACCAGCAGAGATCGGGCAGGGGCCGAGCAGTACTTC; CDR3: CATSRDRAGAEQYF